This passage covers 8 T cell receptor beta chains from one sample sequenced in a study of blood T cell repertoires in COVID-19. The protocol was immunoSEQ multiplex PCR, while the TCRdb copy is restricted to in-frame clones and leaves out a portion. Of over 200,000 clones in the sample, approximately 91% were seen once. Sequencing used peripheral blood. These receptors came from a man in his fifties or sixties who had recovered from COVID-19.

In its sample, this clone was seen once. This chain uses TRBV2 with TRBJ2-7, with 9 bases that match TRBD1. The CDR3 contains 13 residues. From germline, CDR1 is SNHLY and CDR2 FYNNEI. Trimming removed 6 bases from V and 2 bases from J; junction bases left unmatched: 2. CDR3 region: CASSGQGTYEQYF. As DNA, the CDR3 is TGTGCCAGCAGCGGACAGGGGACCTACGAGCAGTACTTC.

This clone was observed a handful of times. Within the sample, other DNA sequences also encode this same CDR3. CDR3 residues: CASSTSGGNQPQHF. The CDR3 DNA is TGTGCCAGTAGTACGAGCGGGGGCAATCAGCCCCAGCATTTT. The gene calls are TRBV19 and TRBJ1-5, with D unclear. The germline CDR1 and CDR2 sequences are LNHDA and SQIVND (reference sequence). This CDR3 is built from 14 residues. The V end lost 4 bases, the J end lost 2 bases, and 9 bases lay between the germline ends.

As regards this clone: Germline is not matched at one junction end, which may reflect a read error. V and J are TRBV7-2 and TRBJ2-7; no clear D gene. The CDR3 has 14 residues. CDR1 and CDR2 from the germline V gene are SGHTA and FQGNSA. The CDR3 region is CASSLGLISFEQYF. In DNA form, the CDR3 reads TGTGCCAGCAGCTTAGGACTCATCTCCTTCGAGCAGTACTTC.

CDR3 DNA: TGTGCCAGCAGCTTAGAGAGCACCGGGGAGCTGTTTTTT. This codes for CASSLESTGELFF. The V gene is TRBV11-3, the J gene TRBJ2-2, with unresolved D. This CDR3 contains 13 residues. From germline, CDR1 is SGHNT and CDR2 YENEEA. Trimming cost V 0 bases and J 4 bases, with 3 bases left between them.

V gene TRBV5-4 combines with J gene TRBJ2-7, with 8 bases matching TRBD2. The CDR3 extends over 14 amino acids. With V trimmed by 0 bases and J by 3 bases, 2 bases remained unmatched. Germline lookup yields CDR1 SGHNT and CDR2 YYREEE (reference sequence). CDR3 residues: CASSLGTSIYEQYF. The CDR3 bases are TGTGCCAGCAGCTTGGGGACTAGCATCTACGAGCAGTACTTC.

The chain joins TRBV6-2 or TRBV6-3 to TRBJ1-5; 11 bases map to TRBD1. Per the germline V gene, CDR1 is MNHEY and CDR2 is SVGEGT. The CDR3 is 17 residues long. J was trimmed by 6 bases and V by 5 bases; bases with no gene match: 12. This CDR3 is CASSRLPDRGLGQPQHF. CDR3 sequence (DNA): TGTGCCAGCAGTCGGCTCCCGGACAGGGGGCTCGGTCAGCCCCAGCATTTT.

This chain uses TRBV2 with TRBJ2-1; the D gene is possibly TRBD2 (6 bases). The CDR3 consists of 15 residues. Trimming removed 9 bases from V and 7 bases from J, with 22 bases in between. Germline V gene sequence: CDR1 SNHLY, CDR2 FYNNEI. CDR3 amino acids: CASLPQEGARNEQFF. The CDR3 bases are TGTGCCAGTCTACCTCAGGAGGGAGCCAGGAATGAGCAGTTCTTC.

This sequence joins TRBV12-5 and TRBJ2-3; D is possibly TRBD2 (5 bases). Germline assignment: CDR1 LGHNT and CDR2 FRNRAP. CDR3 size: 15 residues. Trimming removed 2 bases at V and 4 bases at J, with 13 bases between. CDR3 amino acids: CASGLPRTGADTQYF. The DNA for the CDR3 is TGTGCTAGTGGTTTGCCACGGACCGGGGCAGATACGCAGTATTTT.